This TCR beta chain appears in the sequencing data of a study of CD8+ T cells in alopecia areata. Sequencing used cDNA as its template, made by extracting RNA and reverse transcribing it. Libraries were prepared by immunoSEQ multiplex PCR; TCRdb keeps only in-frame clonotypes and omits some of them. This sample has more than 90,000 clones, with roughly 60% found just once. Indicated treatment: oral pan-JAK inhibitor, 5-10 mg twice daily. Sampling of alopecia areata patients yielded lesional scalp punch biopsies as well as peripheral blood. This material consisted of CD8+ T cells sorted from blood, taken at approximately week 60, from a patient treated with tofacitinib. This clonotype was sampled from a human donor with alopecia areata.

The CDR3 coding sequence is TGTGCCAGCAGGACGCGACCTAGATTAGGGCGGTACGAGCAGTACTTC. Protein: CASRTRPRLGRYEQYF. The chain uses TRBV7-2 and TRBJ2-7; D not resolved. With 6 bases removed from V and 4 bases from J, the gap between germline ends came to 22 bases. Germline CDR1 SGHTA, CDR2 FQGNSA. This CDR3 spans 16 amino acids.